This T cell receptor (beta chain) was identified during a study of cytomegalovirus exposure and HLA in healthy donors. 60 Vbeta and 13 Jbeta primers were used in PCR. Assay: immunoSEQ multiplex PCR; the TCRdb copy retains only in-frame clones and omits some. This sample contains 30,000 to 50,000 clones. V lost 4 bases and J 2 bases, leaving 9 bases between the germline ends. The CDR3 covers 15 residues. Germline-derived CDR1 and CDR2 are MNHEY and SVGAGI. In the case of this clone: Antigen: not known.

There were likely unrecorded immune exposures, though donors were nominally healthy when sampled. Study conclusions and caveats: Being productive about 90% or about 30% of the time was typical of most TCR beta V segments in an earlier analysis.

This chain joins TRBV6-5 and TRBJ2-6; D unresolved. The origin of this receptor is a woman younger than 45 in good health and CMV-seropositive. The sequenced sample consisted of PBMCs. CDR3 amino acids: CASSSRQTGANVLTF. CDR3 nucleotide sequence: TGTGCCAGCAGTTCTCGACAAACTGGGGCCAACGTCCTGACTTTC.